The clone carrying this T cell receptor (beta chain) was seen at least ten times. Its antigen is unidentified. The data originate from a study of T cells in Graves' hyperthyroidism and ophthalmopathy. General study results and limits: In blood, most of the thyroid clonotypes expanded above 0.001 were also present.

Researchers amplified the TCR beta CDR3 regions from RNA transcripts. The study used the HTBI primer set for a first-round RT-PCR of the TCR CDR3. TCRdb analysed the multiplex PCR reads with MiXCR anew, one entry per CDR3 protein. The table includes 350,000 to 500,000 distinct CDR3 sequences, roughly 13% detected once. Newly diagnosed hyperthyroidism, duration under 2 months, in patients aged 18 to 65. Clinical symptoms, serum thyroxine and TRAb, thyroid ultrasound and orbital computed tomography were used for the diagnoses. Germline V gene data show CDR1 as SGHVS and CDR2 as FNYEAQ. The CDR3 loop spans 17 amino acids. V lost 5 bases, J lost 0 bases, and 17 bases lay in between.

The sample consisted of blood. This sequence originates from a woman between 18 and 29 years old with Graves' hyperthyroidism. V gene TRBV7-6 combines with J gene TRBJ1-5; D may be TRBD1 (5 bases). The CDR3 nucleotides read TGTGCCAGCAGCGGAGGTCAGGGCCTCTATAGCAATCAGCCCCAGCATTTT. Its protein product is CASSGGQGLYSNQPQHF. The full variable domain, completed using reference TRBV7-6 and TRBJ1-5, is GAGVSQSPRYKVTKRGQDVALRCDPISGHVSLYWYRQALGQGPEFLTYFNYEAQQDKSGLPNDRFSAERPEGSISTLTIQRTEQRDSAMYRCASSGGQGLYSNQPQHFGDGTRLSIL.